Described below is a single T cell receptor beta chain sequence and its context. The sample is drawn from a study of cytomegalovirus exposure and HLA in healthy donors. PCR involved 60 Vbeta and 13 Jbeta primers. The protocol was immunoSEQ multiplex PCR, while the TCRdb copy is restricted to in-frame clones and leaves out a portion. The table lists 150,000 or so clones, roughly four fifths of them singletons. V lost 5 bases to trimming and J lost 3 bases; unmatched junction nucleotides: 9. The CDR3 has 16 residues. Germline CDR1 and CDR2: SGHAT and FQNNGV. Sequencing was carried out using PBMCs. This sequence joins TRBV11-2 and TRBJ2-2; 7 bases map to TRBD1. The TCR was taken from a man aged 30 to 39 in good health and CMV-seropositive. CDR3 sequence: CASSPSLGTDTGELFF. CDR3 nucleotide sequence: TGTGCCAGCAGCCCATCACTCGGGACAGACACCGGGGAGCTGTTTTTT.